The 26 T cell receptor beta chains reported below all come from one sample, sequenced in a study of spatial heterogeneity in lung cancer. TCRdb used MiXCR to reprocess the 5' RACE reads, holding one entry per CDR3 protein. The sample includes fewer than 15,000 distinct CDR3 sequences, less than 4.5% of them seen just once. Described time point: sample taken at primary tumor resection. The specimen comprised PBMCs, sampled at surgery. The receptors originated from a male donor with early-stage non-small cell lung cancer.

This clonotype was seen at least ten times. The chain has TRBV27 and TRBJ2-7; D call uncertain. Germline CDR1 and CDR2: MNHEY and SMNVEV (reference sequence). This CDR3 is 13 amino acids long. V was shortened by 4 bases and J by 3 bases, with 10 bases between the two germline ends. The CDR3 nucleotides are TGTGCCAGCAGTTCCAACCCCCTCTACGAGCAGTACTTC. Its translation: CASSSNPLYEQYF.

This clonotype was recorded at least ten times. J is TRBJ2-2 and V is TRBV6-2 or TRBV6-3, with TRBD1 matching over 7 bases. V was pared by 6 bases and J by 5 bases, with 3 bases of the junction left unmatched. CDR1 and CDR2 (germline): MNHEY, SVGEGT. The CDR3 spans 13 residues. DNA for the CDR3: TGTGCCAGCAGGGCAGGGGGTACCGGGGAGCTGTTTTTT. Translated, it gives CASRAGGTGELFF.

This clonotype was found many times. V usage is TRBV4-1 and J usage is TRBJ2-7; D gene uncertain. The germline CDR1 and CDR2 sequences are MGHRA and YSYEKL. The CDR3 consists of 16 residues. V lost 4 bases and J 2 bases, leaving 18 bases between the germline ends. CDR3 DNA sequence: TGCGCCAGCAGCCTCCTCCCGTCCCTGGACCCCTACGAGCAGTACTTC. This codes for CASSLLPSLDPYEQYF.

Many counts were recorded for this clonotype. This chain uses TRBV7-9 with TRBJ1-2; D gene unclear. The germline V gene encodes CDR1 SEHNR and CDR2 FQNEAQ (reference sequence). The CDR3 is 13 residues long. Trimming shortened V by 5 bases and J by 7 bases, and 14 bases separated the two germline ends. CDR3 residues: CASSQRVSLGYTF. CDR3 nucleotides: TGTGCCAGCAGCCAAAGGGTTTCGCTTGGCTACACCTTC.

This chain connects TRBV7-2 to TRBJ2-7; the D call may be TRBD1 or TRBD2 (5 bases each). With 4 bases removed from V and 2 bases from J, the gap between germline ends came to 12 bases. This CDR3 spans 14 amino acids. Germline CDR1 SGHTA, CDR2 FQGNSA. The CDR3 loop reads CASSSQQEAYEQYF. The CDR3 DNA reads TGTGCCAGCAGCTCCCAACAGGAGGCCTACGAGCAGTACTTC.

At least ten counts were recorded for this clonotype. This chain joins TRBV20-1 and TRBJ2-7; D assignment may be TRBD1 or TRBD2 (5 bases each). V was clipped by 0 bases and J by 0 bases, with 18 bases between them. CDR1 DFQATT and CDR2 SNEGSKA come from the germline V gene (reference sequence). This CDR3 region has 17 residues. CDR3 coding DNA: TGCAGTGCTAGAGATGCCCTGGGACGGGCAAGCTCCTACGAGCAGTACTTC. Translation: CSARDALGRASSYEQYF.

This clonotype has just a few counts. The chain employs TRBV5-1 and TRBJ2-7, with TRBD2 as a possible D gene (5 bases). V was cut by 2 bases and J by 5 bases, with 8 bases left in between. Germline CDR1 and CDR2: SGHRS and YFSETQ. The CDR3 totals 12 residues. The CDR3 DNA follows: TGCGCCAGCAGCTTATTCGGGAACGAGCAGTACTTC. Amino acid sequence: CASSLFGNEQYF.

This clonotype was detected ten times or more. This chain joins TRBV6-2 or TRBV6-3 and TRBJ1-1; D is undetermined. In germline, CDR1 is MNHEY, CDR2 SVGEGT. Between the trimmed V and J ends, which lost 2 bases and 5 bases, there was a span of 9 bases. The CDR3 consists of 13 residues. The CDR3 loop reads CASSYRAGTEAFF. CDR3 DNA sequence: TGTGCCAGCAGTTACAGGGCGGGGACTGAAGCTTTCTTT.

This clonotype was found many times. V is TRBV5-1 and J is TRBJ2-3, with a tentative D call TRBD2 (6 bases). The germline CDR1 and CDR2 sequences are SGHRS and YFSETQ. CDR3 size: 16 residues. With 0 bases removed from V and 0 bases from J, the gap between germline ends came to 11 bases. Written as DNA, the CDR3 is TGCGCCAGCAGCTTGGTGGCGGCGGGGAGCACAGATACGCAGTATTTT. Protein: CASSLVAAGSTDTQYF.

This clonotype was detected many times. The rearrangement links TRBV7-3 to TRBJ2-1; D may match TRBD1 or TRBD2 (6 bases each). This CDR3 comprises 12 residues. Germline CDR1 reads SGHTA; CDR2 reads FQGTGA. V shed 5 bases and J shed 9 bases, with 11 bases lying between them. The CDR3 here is CASSLGGGEQFF. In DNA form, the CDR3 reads TGTGCCAGCAGCCTCGGAGGGGGTGAGCAGTTCTTC.

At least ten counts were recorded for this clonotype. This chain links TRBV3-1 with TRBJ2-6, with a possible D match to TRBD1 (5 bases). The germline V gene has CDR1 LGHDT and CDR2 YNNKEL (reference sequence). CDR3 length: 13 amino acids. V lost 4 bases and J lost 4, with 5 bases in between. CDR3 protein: CASSRQGANVLTF. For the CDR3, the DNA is TGTGCCAGCAGCCGACAGGGGGCCAACGTCCTGACTTTC.

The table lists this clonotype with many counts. Written as DNA, the CDR3 is TGTGCCACCGGGAGGGGCGGGAGCTCCTACGAGCAGTACTTC. It is translated as CATGRGGSSYEQYF. V gene TRBV15 combines with J gene TRBJ2-7; 7 bases align to TRBD2. CDR3 length: 14 amino acids. Germline CDR1 LNHNV, CDR2 YYDKDF (reference sequence). V dropped 8 bases and J dropped 0; count of bases not matched to a gene: 7.

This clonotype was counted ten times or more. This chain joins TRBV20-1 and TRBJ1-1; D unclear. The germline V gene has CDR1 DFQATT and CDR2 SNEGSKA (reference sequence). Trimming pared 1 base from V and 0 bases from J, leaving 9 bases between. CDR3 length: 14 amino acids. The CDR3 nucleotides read TGCAGTGCTAGAGTTCTCAGCATGAACACTGAAGCTTTCTTT. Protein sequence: CSARVLSMNTEAFF.

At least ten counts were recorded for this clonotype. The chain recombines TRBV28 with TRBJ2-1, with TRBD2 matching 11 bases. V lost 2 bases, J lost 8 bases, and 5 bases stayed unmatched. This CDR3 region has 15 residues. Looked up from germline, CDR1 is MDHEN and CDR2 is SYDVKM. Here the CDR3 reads CASSLPTSGSDEQFF. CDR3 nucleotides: TGTGCCAGCAGTTTACCCACTAGCGGGAGCGATGAGCAGTTCTTC.

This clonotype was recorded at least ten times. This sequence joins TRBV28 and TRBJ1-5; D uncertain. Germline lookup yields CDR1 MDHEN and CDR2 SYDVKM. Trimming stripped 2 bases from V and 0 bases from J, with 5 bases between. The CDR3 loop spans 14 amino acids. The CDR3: CASSLGHSNQPQHF. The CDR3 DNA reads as TGTGCCAGCAGTTTAGGGCATAGCAATCAGCCCCAGCATTTT.

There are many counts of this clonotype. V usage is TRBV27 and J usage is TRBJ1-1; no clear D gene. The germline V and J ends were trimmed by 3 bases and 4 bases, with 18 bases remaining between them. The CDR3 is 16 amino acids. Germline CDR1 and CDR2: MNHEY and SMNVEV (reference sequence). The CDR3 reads CASSLGRVNRATEAFF. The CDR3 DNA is TGTGCCAGCAGTTTGGGGAGGGTGAATAGGGCCACTGAAGCTTTCTTT.

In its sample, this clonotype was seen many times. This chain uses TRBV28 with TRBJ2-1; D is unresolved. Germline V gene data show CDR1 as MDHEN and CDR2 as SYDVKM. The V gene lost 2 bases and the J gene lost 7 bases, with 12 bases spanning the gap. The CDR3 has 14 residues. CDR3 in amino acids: CASSLVFSGNEQFF. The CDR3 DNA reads TGTGCCAGCAGTTTAGTGTTCAGTGGGAATGAGCAGTTCTTC.

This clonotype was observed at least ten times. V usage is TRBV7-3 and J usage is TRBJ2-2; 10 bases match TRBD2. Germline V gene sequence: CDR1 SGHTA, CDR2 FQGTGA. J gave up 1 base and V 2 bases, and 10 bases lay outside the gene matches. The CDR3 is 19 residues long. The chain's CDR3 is CASSLFGLAGVGNTGELFF. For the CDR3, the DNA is TGTGCCAGCAGCTTATTCGGGCTAGCGGGAGTAGGGAACACCGGGGAGCTGTTTTTT.

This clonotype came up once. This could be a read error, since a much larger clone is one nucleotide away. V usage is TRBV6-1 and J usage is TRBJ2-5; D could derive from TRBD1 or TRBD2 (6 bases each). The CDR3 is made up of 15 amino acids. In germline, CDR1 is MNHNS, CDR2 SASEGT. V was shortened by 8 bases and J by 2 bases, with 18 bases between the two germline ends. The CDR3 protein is CASCRGQWAQETQYF. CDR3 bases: TGTGCCAGCTGCCGGGGGCAGTGGGCTCAAGAGACCCAGTACTTC.

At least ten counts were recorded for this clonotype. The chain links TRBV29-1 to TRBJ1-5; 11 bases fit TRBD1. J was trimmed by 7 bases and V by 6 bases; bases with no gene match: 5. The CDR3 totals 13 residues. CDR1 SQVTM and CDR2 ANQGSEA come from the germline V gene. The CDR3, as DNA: TGCAGCGTATGGACAGGGGGCGGCCAGCCCCAGCATTTT. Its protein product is CSVWTGGGQPQHF.

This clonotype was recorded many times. The chain's CDR3 is CASSLGTTNTNEQFF. In nucleotides, the CDR3 is TGTGCCAGCAGCTTGGGTACGACTAATACAAATGAGCAGTTCTTC. V usage is TRBV7-2 and J usage is TRBJ2-1; possibly TRBD2 for D (5 bases). The V and J ends lost 3 bases and 7 bases respectively, with 16 bases between them. This CDR3 region has 15 residues. CDR1 and CDR2 from the germline V gene are SGHTA and FQGNSA. Full variable domain (missing parts from reference TRBV7-2 and TRBJ2-1): GAGVSQSPSNKVTEKGKDVELRCDPISGHTALYWYRQSLGQGLEFLIYFQGNSAPDKSGLPSDRFSAERTGGSVSTLTIQRTQQEDSAVYLCASSLGTTNTNEQFFGPGTRLTVL.

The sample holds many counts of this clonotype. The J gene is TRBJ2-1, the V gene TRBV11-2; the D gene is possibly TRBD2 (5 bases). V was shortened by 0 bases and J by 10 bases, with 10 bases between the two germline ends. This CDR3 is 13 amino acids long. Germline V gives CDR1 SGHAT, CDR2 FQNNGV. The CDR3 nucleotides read TGTGCCAGCAGCTTAGAGCCCGGAGGCGAGCAGTTCTTC. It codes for CASSLEPGGEQFF.

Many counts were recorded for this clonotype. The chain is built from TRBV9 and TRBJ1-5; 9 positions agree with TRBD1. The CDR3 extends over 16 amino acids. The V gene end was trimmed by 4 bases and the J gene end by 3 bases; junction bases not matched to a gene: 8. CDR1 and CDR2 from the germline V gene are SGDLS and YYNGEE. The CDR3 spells CASSPRTGEDNQPQHF. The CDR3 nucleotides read TGTGCCAGCAGCCCGCGGACAGGGGAAGACAATCAGCCCCAGCATTTT. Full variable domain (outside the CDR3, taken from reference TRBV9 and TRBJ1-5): DSGVTQTPKHLITATGQRVTLRCSPRSGDLSVYWYQQSLDQGLQFLIQYYNGEERAKGNILERFSAQQFPDLHSELNLSSLELGDSALYFCASSPRTGEDNQPQHFGDGTRLSIL.

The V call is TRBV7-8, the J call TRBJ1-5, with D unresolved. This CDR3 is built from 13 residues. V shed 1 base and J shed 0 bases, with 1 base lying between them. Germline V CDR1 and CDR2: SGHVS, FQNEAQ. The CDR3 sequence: CASSLDSNQPQHF. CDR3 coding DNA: TGTGCCAGCAGCTTAGATAGCAATCAGCCCCAGCATTTT.

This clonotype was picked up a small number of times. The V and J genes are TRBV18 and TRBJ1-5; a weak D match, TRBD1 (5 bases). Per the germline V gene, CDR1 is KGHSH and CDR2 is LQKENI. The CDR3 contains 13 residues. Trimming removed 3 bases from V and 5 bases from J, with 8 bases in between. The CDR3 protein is CASSPLGDQPQHF. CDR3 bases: TGTGCCAGCTCACCGTTAGGGGATCAGCCCCAGCATTTT. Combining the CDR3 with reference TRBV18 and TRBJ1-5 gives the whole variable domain NAGVMQNPRHLVRRRGQEARLRCSPMKGHSHVYWYRQLPEEGLKFMVYLQKENIIDESGMPKERFSAEFPKEGPSILRIQQVVRGDSAAYFCASSPLGDQPQHFGDGTRLSIL.

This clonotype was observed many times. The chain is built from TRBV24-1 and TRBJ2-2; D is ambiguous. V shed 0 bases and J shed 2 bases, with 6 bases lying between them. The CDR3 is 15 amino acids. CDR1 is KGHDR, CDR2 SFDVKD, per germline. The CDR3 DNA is TGTGCCACCAGTGATTTGGCGGTAAACACCGGGGAGCTGTTTTTT. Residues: CATSDLAVNTGELFF.